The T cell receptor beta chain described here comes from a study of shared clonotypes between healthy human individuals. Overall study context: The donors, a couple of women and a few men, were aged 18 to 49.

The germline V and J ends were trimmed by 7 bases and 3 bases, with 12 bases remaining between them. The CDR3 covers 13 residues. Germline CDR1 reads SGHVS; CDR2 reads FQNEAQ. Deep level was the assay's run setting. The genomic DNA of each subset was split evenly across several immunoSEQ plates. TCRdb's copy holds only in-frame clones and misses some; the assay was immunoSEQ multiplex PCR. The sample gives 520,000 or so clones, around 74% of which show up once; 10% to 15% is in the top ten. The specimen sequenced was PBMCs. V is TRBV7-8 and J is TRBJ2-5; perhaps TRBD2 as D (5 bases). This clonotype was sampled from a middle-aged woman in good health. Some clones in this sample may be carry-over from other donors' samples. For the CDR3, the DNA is TGTGCCAGCACCCTAGCCGGTAAAGAGACCCAGTACTTC. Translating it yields CASTLAGKETQYF.